The sequence of this T cell receptor beta chain was determined in a study of blood T cells in healthy people across ages. A second PCR, run for roughly 7 to 11 cycles, used a sample-barcoded 5' primer plus a J-beta primer mix. TCRdb fed the 5' RACE reads into MiXCR, producing one record per CDR3 protein. This sample yields roughly 680,000 distinct CDR3 sequences, of which around 45% are seen a single time; 30% to 40% belongs to the top ten. This clonotype has more than one count but fewer than ten. V was pared by 10 bases and J by 1 base, with 11 bases between. CDR3 length equals 13 residues. Germline loops: CDR1 SEHNR, CDR2 FQNEAQ (reference sequence).

Sequencing was done on a sample of blood. The chain has TRBV7-9 and TRBJ2-4, with no clear D. This clonotype was sampled from a woman aged 60-70 years in good health. CDR3 sequence reads: CANQKLAKNIQYF. The CDR3 coding sequence is TGTGCCAACCAAAAGTTGGCCAAAAACATTCAGTACTTC.